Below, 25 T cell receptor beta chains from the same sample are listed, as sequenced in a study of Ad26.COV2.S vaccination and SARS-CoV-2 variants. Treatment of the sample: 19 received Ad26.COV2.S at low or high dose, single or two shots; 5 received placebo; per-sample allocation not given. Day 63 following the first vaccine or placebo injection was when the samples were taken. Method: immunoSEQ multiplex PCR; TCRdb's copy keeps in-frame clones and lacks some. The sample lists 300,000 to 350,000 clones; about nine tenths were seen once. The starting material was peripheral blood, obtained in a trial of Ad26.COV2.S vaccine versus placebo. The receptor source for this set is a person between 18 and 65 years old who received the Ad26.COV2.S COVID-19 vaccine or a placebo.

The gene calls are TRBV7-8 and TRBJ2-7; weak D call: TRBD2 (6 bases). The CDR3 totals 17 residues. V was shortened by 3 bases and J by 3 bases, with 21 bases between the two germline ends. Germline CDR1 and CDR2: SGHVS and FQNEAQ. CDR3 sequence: CASSLGLISGTNYEQYF. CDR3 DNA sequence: TGTGCCAGCAGCTTGGGTCTGATTAGCGGAACAAACTACGAGCAGTACTTC.

CDR3 nucleotides: TGCGCCAGCAGCTTTAGGGCTAGCGGGTACCAAGAGACCCAGTACTTC. Translation gives CASSFRASGYQETQYF. The chain carries TRBV5-1 and TRBJ2-5, with 8 bases fitting TRBD2. The CDR3 is made up of 16 amino acids. CDR1 is SGHRS, CDR2 YFSETQ, per germline. The V segment lost 2 bases and the J segment 0 bases; nucleotides outside the gene matches: 6.

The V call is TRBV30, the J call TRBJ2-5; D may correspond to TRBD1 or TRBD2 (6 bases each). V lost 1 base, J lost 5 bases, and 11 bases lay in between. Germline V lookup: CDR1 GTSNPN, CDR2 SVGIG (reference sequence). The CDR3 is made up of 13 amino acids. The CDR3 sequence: CAWSDGGGETQYF. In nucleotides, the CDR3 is TGTGCCTGGAGTGACGGGGGCGGGGAGACCCAGTACTTC.

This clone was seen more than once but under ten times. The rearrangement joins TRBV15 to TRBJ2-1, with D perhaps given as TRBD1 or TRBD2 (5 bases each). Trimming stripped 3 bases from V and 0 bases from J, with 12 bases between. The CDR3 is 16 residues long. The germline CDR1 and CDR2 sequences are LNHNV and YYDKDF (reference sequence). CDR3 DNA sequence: TGTGCCACCAGCAGGACTACAGGTAGCTCCTACAATGAGCAGTTCTTC. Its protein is CATSRTTGSSYNEQFF.

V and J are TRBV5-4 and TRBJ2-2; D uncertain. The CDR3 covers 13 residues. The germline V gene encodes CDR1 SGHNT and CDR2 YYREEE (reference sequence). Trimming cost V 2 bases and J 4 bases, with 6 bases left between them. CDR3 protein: CASSFSGTGELFF. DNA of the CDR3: TGTGCCAGCAGCTTTTCGGGCACCGGGGAGCTGTTTTTT.

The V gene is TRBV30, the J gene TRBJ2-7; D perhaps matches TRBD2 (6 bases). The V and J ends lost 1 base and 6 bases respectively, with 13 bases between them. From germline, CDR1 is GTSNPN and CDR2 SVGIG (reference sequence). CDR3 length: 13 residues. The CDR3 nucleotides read TGTGCCTGGAGTGCGGGGGTGTTGGGCGAGCAGTACTTC. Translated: CAWSAGVLGEQYF.

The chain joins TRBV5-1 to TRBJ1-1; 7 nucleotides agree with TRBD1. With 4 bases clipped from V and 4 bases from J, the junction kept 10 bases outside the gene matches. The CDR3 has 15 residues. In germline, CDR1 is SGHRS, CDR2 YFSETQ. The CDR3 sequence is CASSLQGVGVTEAFF. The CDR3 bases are TGCGCCAGCAGCCTTCAGGGGGTAGGGGTCACTGAAGCTTTCTTT.

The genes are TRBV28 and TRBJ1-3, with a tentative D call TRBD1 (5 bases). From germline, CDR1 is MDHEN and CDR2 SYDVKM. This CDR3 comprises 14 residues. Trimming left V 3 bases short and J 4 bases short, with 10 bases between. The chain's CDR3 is CASSFQGSGNTIYF. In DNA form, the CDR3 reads TGTGCCAGCAGTTTCCAGGGATCGGGAAACACCATATATTTT.

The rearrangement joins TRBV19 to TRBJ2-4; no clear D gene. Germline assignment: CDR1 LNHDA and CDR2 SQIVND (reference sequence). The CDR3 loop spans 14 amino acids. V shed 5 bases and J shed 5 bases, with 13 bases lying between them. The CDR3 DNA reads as TGTGCCAGTAGTTCTACCCGCCGGGAAAACATTCAGTACTTC. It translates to CASSSTRRENIQYF.

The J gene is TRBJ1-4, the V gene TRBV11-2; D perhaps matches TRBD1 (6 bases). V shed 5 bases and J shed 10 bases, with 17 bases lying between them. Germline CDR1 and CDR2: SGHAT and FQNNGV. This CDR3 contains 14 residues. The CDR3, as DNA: TGTGCCAGCAGCCGAACCATCAGGGGCGTAAAACTGTTTTTT. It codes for CASSRTIRGVKLFF.

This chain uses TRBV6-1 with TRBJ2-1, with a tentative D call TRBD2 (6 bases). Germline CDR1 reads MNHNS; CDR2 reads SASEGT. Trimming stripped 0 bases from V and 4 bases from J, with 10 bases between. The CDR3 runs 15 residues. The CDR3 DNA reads TGTGCCAGCAGTGAAGCGCGCGGGACTTACAATGAGCAGTTCTTC. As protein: CASSEARGTYNEQFF.

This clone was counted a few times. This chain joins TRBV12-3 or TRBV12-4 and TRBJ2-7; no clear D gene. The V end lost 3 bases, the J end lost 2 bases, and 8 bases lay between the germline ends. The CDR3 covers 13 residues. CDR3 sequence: CASSFQPTYEQYF. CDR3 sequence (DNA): TGTGCCAGCAGTTTCCAGCCGACCTACGAGCAGTACTTC.

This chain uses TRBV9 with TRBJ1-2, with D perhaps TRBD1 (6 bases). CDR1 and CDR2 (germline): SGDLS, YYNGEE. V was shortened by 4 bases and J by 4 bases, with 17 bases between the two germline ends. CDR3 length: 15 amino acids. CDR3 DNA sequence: TGTGCCAGCAGCCCCTCCCCCGGGACACTCTATGGCTACACCTTC. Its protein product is CASSPSPGTLYGYTF. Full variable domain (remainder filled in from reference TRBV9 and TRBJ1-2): DSGVTQTPKHLITATGQRVTLRCSPRSGDLSVYWYQQSLDQGLQFLIQYYNGEERAKGNILERFSAQQFPDLHSELNLSSLELGDSALYFCASSPSPGTLYGYTFGSGTRLTVV.

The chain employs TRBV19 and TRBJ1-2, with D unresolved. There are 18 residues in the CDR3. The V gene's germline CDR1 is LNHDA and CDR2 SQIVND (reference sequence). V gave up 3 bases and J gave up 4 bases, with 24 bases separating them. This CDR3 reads CASSIQTSSTSPPYGYTF. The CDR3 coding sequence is TGTGCCAGTAGTATCCAAACCTCGTCGACAAGTCCCCCCTATGGCTACACCTTC.

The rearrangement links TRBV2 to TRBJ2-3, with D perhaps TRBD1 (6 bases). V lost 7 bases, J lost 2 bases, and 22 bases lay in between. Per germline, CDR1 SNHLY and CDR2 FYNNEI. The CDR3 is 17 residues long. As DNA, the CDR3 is TGTGCCAGCACCAAGGGCTGGGGGCAGGGATACACAGATACGCAGTATTTT. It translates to CASTKGWGQGYTDTQYF.

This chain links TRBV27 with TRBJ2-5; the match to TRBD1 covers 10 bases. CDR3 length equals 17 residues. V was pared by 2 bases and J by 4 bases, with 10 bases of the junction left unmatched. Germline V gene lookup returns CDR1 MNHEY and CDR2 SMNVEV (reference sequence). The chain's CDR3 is CASSLRFRQGAGETQYF. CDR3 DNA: TGTGCCAGCAGTTTAAGGTTCCGACAGGGGGCTGGAGAGACCCAGTACTTC.

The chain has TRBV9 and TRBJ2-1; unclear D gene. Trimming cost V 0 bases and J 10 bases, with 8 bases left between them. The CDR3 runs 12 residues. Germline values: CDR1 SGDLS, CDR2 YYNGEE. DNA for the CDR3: TGTGCCAGCAGCGTAGGGGCGCGAGAGCAGTTCTTC. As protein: CASSVGAREQFF.

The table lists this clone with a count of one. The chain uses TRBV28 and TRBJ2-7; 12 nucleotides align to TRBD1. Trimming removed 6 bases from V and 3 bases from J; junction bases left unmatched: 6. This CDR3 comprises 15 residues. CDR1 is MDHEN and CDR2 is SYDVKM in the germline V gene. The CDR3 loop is CASRSGTGGVYEQYF. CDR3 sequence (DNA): TGTGCCAGCAGATCCGGGACAGGGGGCGTCTACGAGCAGTACTTC.

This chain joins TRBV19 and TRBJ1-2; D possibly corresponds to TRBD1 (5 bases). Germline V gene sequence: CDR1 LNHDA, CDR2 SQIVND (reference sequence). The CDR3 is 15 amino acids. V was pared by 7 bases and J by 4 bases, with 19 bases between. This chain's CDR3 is CASTLDSGISYGYTF. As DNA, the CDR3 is TGTGCCAGTACCCTCGACAGTGGCATTTCCTATGGCTACACCTTC.

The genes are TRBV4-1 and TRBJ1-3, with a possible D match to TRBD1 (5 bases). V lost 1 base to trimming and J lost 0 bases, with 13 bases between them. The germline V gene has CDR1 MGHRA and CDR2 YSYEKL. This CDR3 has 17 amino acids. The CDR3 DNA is TGCGCCAGCAGCCAAGTCCGGGGCAGCCTCTCTGGAAACACCATATATTTT. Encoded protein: CASSQVRGSLSGNTIYF.

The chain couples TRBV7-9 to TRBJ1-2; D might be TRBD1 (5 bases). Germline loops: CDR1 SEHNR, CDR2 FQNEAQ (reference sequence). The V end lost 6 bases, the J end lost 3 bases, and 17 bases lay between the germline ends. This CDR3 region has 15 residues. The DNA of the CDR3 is TGTGCCAGCAGAGAGCCGGGACTTCGGTACTATGGCTACACCTTC. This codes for CASREPGLRYYGYTF.

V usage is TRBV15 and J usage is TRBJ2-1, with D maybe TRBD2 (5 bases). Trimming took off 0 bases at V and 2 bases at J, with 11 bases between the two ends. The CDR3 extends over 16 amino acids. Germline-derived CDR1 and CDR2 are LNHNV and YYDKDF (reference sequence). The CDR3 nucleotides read TGTGCCACCAGCAGAGAGTCGAGACTAACCTACAATGAGCAGTTCTTC. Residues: CATSRESRLTYNEQFF.

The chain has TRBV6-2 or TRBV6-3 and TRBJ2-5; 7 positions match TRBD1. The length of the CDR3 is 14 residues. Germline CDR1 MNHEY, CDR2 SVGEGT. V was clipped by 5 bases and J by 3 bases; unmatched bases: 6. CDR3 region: CASSPLQGKETQYF. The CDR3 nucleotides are TGTGCCAGCAGTCCACTACAGGGGAAAGAGACCCAGTACTTC.

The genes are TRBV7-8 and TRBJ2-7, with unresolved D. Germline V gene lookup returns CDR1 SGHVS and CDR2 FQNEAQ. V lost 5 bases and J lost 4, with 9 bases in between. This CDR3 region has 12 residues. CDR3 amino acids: CASSPERYEQYF. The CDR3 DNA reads TGTGCCAGCAGCCCCGAAAGATACGAGCAGTACTTC. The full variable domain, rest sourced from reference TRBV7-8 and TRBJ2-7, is GAGVSQSPRYKVAKRGQDVALRCDPISGHVSLFWYQQALGQGPEFLTYFQNEAQLDKSGLPSDRFFAERPEGSVSTLKIQRTQQEDSAVYLCASSPERYEQYFGPGTRLTVT.

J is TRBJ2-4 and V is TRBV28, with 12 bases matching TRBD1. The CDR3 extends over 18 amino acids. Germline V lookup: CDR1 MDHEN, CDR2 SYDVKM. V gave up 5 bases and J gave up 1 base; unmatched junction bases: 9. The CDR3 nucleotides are TGTGCCAGCAGTCTGCCGGGACAGGGGGCGGGGGCCAAAAACATTCAGTACTTC. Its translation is CASSLPGQGAGAKNIQYF.